This T cell receptor (beta chain) was sequenced during a study of OX40 agonist ivuxolimab in advanced cancers. Study-level points and caveats: Several nonresponders also turned out to have low normalized T-cell clonal expansion. Partial responders at 0.1-3.0 mg/kg had among the lowest clonal expansion. At 0.1 to 3.0 mg/kg and by week 6, CD4+ and CD8+ T cells in the blood had expanded clonally.

Sampling times: baseline, cycle 4 day 1, cycle 7 day 1. Details on this clone: Its antigen is currently unknown.

Profiled with immunoSEQ multiplex PCR; TCRdb holds only in-frame clones, not every one. Seen here are about 61,000 clones, approximately 93% observed once, and the top ten hold over 15%. The CDR3 loop spans 14 amino acids. Germline V gene lookup returns CDR1 SGDLS and CDR2 YYNGEE. Trimming pared 7 bases from V and 2 bases from J, leaving 15 bases between. The sequenced sample was CD4+ or CD8+ T cells sorted from blood, obtained in a trial of the OX40 agonist ivuxolimab. This TCR derives from an adult with an advanced solid tumor such as melanoma, head and neck, liver or kidney cancer. The V gene is TRBV9, the J gene TRBJ2-5; D is undetermined. Here the CDR3 reads CASGERDWQETQYF. The CDR3 coding sequence is TGTGCCAGCGGCGAAAGGGATTGGCAAGAGACCCAGTACTTC.